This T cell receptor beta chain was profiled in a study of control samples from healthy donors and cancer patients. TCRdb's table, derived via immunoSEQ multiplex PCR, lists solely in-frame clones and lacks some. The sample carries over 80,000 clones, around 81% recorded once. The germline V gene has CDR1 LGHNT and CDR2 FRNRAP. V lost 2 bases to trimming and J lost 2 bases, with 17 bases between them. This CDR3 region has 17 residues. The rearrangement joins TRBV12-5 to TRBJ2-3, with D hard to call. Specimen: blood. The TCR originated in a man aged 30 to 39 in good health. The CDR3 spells CASGLPQPQETTDTQYF. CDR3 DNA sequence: TGTGCTAGTGGTTTGCCCCAGCCGCAGGAAACCACAGATACGCAGTATTTT.